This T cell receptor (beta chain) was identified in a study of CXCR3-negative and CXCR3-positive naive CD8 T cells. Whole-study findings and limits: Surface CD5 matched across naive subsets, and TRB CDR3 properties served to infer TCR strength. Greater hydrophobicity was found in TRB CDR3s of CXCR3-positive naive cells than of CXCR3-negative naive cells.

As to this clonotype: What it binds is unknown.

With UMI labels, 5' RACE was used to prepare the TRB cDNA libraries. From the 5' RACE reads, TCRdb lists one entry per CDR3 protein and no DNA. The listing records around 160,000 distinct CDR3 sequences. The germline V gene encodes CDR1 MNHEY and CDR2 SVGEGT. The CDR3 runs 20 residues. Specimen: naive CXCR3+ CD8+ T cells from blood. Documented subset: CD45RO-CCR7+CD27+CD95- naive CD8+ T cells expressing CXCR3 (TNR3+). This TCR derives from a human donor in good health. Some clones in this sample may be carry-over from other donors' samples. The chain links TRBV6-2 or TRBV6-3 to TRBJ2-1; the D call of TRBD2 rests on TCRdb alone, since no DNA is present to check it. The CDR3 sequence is CASSYSTASGVRAPYNEQFF.